These 6 T cell receptor beta chains were all obtained from the same sample, sequenced in a study of spatial heterogeneity in lung cancer. Study-level results: For expanded intratumoral alpha and beta TCRs, counts tracked tumor mutation counts.

Indicated time point: sample taken at primary tumor resection. From the 5' RACE reads, TCRdb called clonotypes with MiXCR, one entry per CDR3 protein. The data show around 20,000 distinct CDR3 sequences, with 7.5% seen just once and roughly 24% held by the top ten. These receptors have no known antigen. This specimen consisted of lung tumor tissue, obtained at surgery. The receptors were gathered from a male donor with early-stage non-small cell lung cancer.

This clonotype was seen only a few times. J is TRBJ1-1 and V is TRBV28; D is uncertain. CDR3 length equals 11 residues. Trimming stripped 2 bases from V and 8 bases from J, with 6 bases between. From germline, CDR1 is MDHEN and CDR2 SYDVKM. The CDR3 DNA is TGTGCCAGCAGTTTAGGAGGGGAAGCTTTCTTT. Translation gives CASSLGGEAFF.

This clonotype has a count of ten or more. V gene TRBV20-1 combines with J gene TRBJ2-7; 10 nucleotides align to TRBD1. The germline V gene has CDR1 DFQATT and CDR2 SNEGSKA (reference sequence). The CDR3 runs to 13 residues. Trimming at V came to 6 bases and at J to 3 bases, leaving 5 bases not matched to a gene. The CDR3 region has the DNA TGCAGTGCCCCGGGACAGGGGCTCTACGAGCAGTACTTC. This encodes CSAPGQGLYEQYF.

The rearrangement joins TRBV2 to TRBJ1-1, with D possibly matching TRBD1 (6 bases). Trimming pared 4 bases from V and 12 bases from J, leaving 18 bases between. CDR3 size: 13 residues. Germline CDR1 SNHLY, CDR2 FYNNEI. The chain's CDR3 is CASSVQGGGRTFF. The CDR3 DNA sequence: TGTGCCAGCAGTGTACAGGGAGGTGGAAGGACTTTCTTT.

The chain carries TRBV12-3 or TRBV12-4 and TRBJ1-2, with 9 bases identical to TRBD1. CDR3 length: 17 residues. V lost 3 bases and J lost 6; bases outside the gene matches: 14. CDR3 nucleotide sequence: TGTGCCAGCAGTTTCTATCGATTGGGACAGGGTCTGGATGGCTACACCTTC. It yields the protein CASSFYRLGQGLDGYTF.

The V and J genes are TRBV24-1 and TRBJ2-1; D is possibly TRBD1 or TRBD2 (5 bases each). Trimming took 4 bases from V and 5 from J, leaving 11 bases between them. The germline V gene has CDR1 KGHDR and CDR2 SFDVKD. The CDR3 is made up of 14 amino acids. The CDR3 nucleotides are TGTGCCACCAGTGAACTAAGGGACCACAATGAGCAGTTCTTC. Protein product: CATSELRDHNEQFF.

A remark on this clonotype: The junction departs from germline at one end; a sequencing error may be responsible. The chain combines TRBV6-2 or TRBV6-3 with TRBJ1-1, with D possibly matching TRBD1 (5 bases). From germline, CDR1 is MNHEY and CDR2 SVGEGT. CDR3 length: 15 residues. The CDR3 loop reads CERSYSGGLRTEDFF. DNA of the CDR3: TGTGAAAGAAGTTACTCGGGGGGGTTAAGAACTGAAGATTTCTTT.